This record covers a single T cell receptor (beta chain). The CDR3 has 16 residues. The germline V gene has CDR1 LNHDA and CDR2 SQIVND (reference sequence). J lost 3 bases, V lost 1 base, and 4 bases had no gene match. Each donor was healthy, and each was a bone marrow donor. This record belongs to a study of cytomegalovirus exposure and HLA in healthy donors. Primers: 60 Vbeta forward and 13 Jbeta reverse. Here immunoSEQ multiplex PCR was the method, and the copy in TCRdb shows in-frame clones only, minus some. The sample lists 200,000 or so clones, around 86% occurring once. The sequencing input was PBMCs. The genes are TRBV19 and TRBJ2-3; 10 bases are shared with TRBD1. The clonotype was recovered from a woman between 50 and 59 years old in good health and CMV-seropositive. In DNA form, the CDR3 reads TGTGCCAGTAGTATAGGATGGGACAGGGGAACAGATACGCAGTATTTT. Translating gives CASSIGWDRGTDTQYF. Using reference TRBV19 and TRBJ2-3 for the parts outside the CDR3, the full variable domain is DGGITQSPKYLFRKEGQNVTLSCEQNLNHDAMYWYRQDPGQGLRLIYYSQIVNDFQKGDIAEGYSVSREKKESFPLTVTSAQKNPTAFYLCASSIGWDRGTDTQYFGPGTRLTVL.